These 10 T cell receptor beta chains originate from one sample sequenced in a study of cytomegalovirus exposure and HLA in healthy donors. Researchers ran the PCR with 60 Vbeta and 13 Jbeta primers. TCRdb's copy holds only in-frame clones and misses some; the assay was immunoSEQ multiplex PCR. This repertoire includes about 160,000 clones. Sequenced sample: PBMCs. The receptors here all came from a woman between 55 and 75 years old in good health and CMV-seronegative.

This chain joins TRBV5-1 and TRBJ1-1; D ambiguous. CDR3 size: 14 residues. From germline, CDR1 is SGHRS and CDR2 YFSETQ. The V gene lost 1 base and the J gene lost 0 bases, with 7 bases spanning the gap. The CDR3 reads CASSLKQMNTEAFF. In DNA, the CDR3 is TGCGCCAGCAGCTTGAAACAAATGAACACTGAAGCTTTCTTT.

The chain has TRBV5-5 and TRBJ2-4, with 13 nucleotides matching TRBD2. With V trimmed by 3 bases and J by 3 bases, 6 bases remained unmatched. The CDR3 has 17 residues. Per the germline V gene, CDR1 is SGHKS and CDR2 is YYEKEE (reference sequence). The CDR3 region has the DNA TGTGCCAGCAGCTCCACTAGCGGGAGGGAGGGCAAAAACATTCAGTACTTC. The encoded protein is CASSSTSGREGKNIQYF. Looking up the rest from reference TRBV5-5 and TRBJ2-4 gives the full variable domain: DAGVTQSPTHLIKTRGQQVTLRCSPISGHKSVSWYQQVLGQGPQFIFQYYEKEERGRGNFPDRFSARQFPNYSSELNVNALLLGDSALYLCASSSTSGREGKNIQYFGAGTRLSVL.

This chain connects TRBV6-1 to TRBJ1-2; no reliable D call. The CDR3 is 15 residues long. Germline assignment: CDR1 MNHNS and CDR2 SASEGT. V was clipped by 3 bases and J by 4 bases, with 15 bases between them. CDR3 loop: CASSDPLRHLYGYTF. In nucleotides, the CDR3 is TGTGCCAGCAGTGACCCCCTGAGGCACCTCTATGGCTACACCTTC.

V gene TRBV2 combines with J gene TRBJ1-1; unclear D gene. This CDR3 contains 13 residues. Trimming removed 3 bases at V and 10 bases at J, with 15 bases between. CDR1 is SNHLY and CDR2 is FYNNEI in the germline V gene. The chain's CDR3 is CASSEVAGLTAFF. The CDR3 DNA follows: TGTGCCAGCAGTGAGGTTGCAGGTCTAACAGCTTTCTTT.

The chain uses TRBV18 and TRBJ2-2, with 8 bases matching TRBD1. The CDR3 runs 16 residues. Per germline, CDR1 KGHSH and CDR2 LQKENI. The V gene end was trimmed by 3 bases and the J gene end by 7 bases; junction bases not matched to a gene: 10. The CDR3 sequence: CASSPYPGGEIGELFF. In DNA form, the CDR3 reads TGTGCCAGCTCACCCTACCCAGGGGGCGAAATCGGGGAGCTGTTTTTT.

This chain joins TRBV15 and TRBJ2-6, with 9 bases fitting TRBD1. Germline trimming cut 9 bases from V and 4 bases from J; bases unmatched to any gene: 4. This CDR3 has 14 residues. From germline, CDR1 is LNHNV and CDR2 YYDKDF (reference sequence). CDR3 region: CATGTGMGANVLTF. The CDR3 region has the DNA TGTGCCACAGGGACAGGGATGGGGGCCAACGTCCTGACTTTC.

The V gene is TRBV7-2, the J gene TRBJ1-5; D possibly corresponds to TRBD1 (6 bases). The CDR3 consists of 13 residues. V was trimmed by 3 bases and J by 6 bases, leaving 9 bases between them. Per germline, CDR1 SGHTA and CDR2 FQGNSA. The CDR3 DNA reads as TGTGCCAGCAGCTTTGGGGGCCTTCAGCCCCAGCATTTT. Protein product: CASSFGGLQPQHF.

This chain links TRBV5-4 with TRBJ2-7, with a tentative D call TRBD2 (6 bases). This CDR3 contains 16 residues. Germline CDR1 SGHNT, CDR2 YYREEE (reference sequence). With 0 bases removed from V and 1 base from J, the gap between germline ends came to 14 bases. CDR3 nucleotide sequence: TGTGCCAGCAGCTTGGTCGGCGGGACTGATTCCTACGAGCAGTACTTC. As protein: CASSLVGGTDSYEQYF.

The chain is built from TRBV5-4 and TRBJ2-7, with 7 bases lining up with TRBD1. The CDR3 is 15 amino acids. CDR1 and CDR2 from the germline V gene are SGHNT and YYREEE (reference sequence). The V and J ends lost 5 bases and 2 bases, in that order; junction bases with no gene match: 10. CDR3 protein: CASRMEWQGAYEQYF. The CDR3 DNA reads TGTGCCAGCAGGATGGAGTGGCAGGGGGCCTACGAGCAGTACTTC.

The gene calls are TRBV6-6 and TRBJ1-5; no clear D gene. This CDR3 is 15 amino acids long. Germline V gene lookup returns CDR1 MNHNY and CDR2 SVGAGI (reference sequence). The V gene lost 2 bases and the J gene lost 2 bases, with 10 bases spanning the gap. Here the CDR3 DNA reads TGTGCCAGCAGTTACGCGAAGGAGGGCAATCAGCCCCAGCATTTT. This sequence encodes CASSYAKEGNQPQHF.